This T cell receptor (beta chain) was identified in a study of T-cell memory formation after mild COVID-19. Study-wide findings and caveats: Proof of SARS-CoV-2 specificity was absent for the second-wave clones that crested on day 37. Contracting CD4+ clones were located mainly in CM and EM, and CD8+ clones in EMRA.

In the case of this clonotype: Antigen specificity is unknown. The junction departs from the called germline gene at one end, perhaps through a read error.

TCRdb recomputed calls from the 5' RACE reads with MiXCR, one row per CDR3 protein. Of 450,000 to 650,000 distinct CDR3 sequences detected, roughly a fifth appear once; the ten largest clones hold about 8.4%. Germline values: CDR1 SEHNR, CDR2 FQNEAQ (reference sequence). This CDR3 comprises 11 residues. J is TRBJ1-2 and V is TRBV7-9; 9 nucleotides match TRBD1. The receptor comes from an adult woman who had mild COVID-19 (a few samples of this study predate the infection). Cell type and time point are not known. The sequenced sample consisted of PBMCs or a T cell subset sorted from them (not recorded which). CDR3 sequence (DNA): TGTGCCAGCAGCTTAGCCGGGACAGGGCCCTTC. Residues: CASSLAGTGPF.